This T cell receptor beta chain was observed in a study of identical twins listed by TCRdb under 2016. General notes on the study: To test whether fetal clonotypes persist, this study deep-sequenced TCR alpha and beta repertoires from monozygotic twins, from unrelated adults of various ages, and from cord blood. To rule out contamination, replicate twin experiments were performed at different times with different library preparation protocols. General findings and caveats noted by the study authors: Fewer insertions were carried by abundant cord blood beta clonotypes; a weaker similar trend was observed in young adult naive repertoires, while no such trend was observed in memory repertoires. In monozygotic twins, out-of-frame TCR alpha sharing was systematically underestimated by recombination models, although the models agreed with sharing between unrelated individuals. Compared with coincidental sharing between unrelated individuals, out-of-frame TCR alpha sequences shared between twins had an excess of sequences with low generation probability. In beta out-of-frame sequences, excess twin sharing was weaker, because having fewer shared sequences lowered the signal-to-noise ratio. Zero-insertion analyses could be partly confounded by invariant T cells such as MAIT and iNKT, although diverse VJ usage argued against such confounding for most clonotypes. Because the same donors could not be followed over many years, conclusions were based on cross-sectional statistical analysis.

Deletion took 4 bases off V and 3 bases off J, with a span of 12 bases between the germline ends. From the cysteine up to the phenylalanine, the CDR3 has a length of 14 residues. Just CDR3 DNA is preserved here, 42 bases in frame from base 1. The germline V gene yields MGHDK for CDR1 and SYGVNS for CDR2. Every donor in the study was a healthy Caucasian. In its sample, this clonotype was seen a few times. The target of this receptor is not known. Base qualities are not recorded, but no much larger clone differs from it by a single base. The library was generated by 5' RACE. Sequencing relied on an Illumina HiSeq 2000. A universal primer binding site was added through template switching, and the final cDNA carried a unique molecular identifier so that TCR cDNA molecules could be counted accurately. Specific primers in the conserved constant-segment region were used to synthesize first-strand cDNA for the TCR alpha and beta chains. Each cDNA library was double barcoded, with a SMART-Mk sample barcode plus Illumina barcodes, to control for contamination. Two successive PCR steps introduced TruSeq adapter sequences along with Illumina sample barcodes. TCR alpha and beta cDNA libraries were sequenced on the Illumina HiSeq platform with custom primers. The original methods were these. MiGEC was used to process raw reads and extract unique molecular identifiers, and MiXCR was used to find CDR3 positions. For each individual, recombination models were inferred using an EM algorithm with the repgenHMM and IGoR tools. Shared clonotypes were analyzed with the tcR package in R, and sharing was normalized by the product of cloneset sizes. To study raw recombination without the effects of thymic and clonal selection, out-of-frame nonproductive sequences were analyzed. Using fastp at Q25 and MiXCR, TCRdb reprocessed the public reads and kept productive beta chains. Each CDR3 protein appears once, grouped with its most common genes and DNA. These V and J calls are TCRdb output, not the study's own analysis. The sample yields 1.5 million to 2 million distinct CDR3 sequences; around 33% were counted once. The ten largest make up less than 0.35% of the sample.

The V and J genes are TRBV25-1 and TRBJ1-2; 6 matching bases give a weak D call of TRBD1. Sequencing was carried out using cord blood. The sequence derives from a newborn girl in good health. The nucleotide sequence is TGTGCCAGCAGTGTGGGGGGCTTGGACTATGGCTACACCTTC. It encodes CASSVGGLDYGYTF.